A single sample is the source of the 17 T cell receptor beta chains below, sequenced in a study of T cell repertoires in cytomegalovirus infection (dated by TCRdb to about 2019). The sequencing machine was an Illumina HiSeq 1500. In-frame beta chains were kept once TCRdb had trimmed the public reads at Q25 with fastp and called clones with MiXCR. All rows with the same CDR3 protein become a single entry with the most common DNA and genes. The sample table shows approximately 500,000 distinct CDR3 sequences, and approximately 16% are seen once. More than 20% of the sample is held by the ten biggest clonotypes. The sequenced sample was CD8+ T cells from PBMCs. The receptor set was obtained from a human donor in good health (CMV status not recorded). Some clones in this sample may be carry-over from other donors' samples.

The CDR3 DNA sequence: TGTGCCAGCAGTTACGCCAGGTCTGGCTACGAGCAGTACTTC. Amino acid sequence: CASSYARSGYEQYF. The V call is TRBV6-6, the J call TRBJ2-7; unclear D gene. CDR1 is MNHNY and CDR2 is SVGAGI in the germline V gene (reference sequence). The V and J ends lost 2 bases and 3 bases respectively, with 11 bases between them. The CDR3 totals 14 residues.

This clonotype has a handful of counts. The chain carries TRBV6-6 and TRBJ1-2; the match to TRBD1 covers 7 bases. J was trimmed by 5 bases and V by 2 bases; bases with no gene match: 8. Germline V lookup: CDR1 MNHNY, CDR2 SVGAGI (reference sequence). CDR3 length equals 15 residues. The CDR3 loop is CASSYPKGAMYGYTF. In DNA, the CDR3 is TGTGCCAGCAGTTACCCGAAGGGGGCGATGTATGGCTACACCTTC.

The gene calls are TRBV19 and TRBJ1-5; no firm D call. The CDR3 spans 13 residues. The V gene's germline CDR1 is LNHDA and CDR2 SQIVND (reference sequence). Between the trimmed V and J ends, which lost 3 bases and 7 bases, there was a span of 10 bases. The CDR3 sequence: CASSIVLAQPQHF. Written as DNA, the CDR3 is TGTGCCAGTAGTATTGTGTTGGCACAGCCCCAGCATTTT.

V usage is TRBV20-1 and J usage is TRBJ1-5; 8 nucleotides align to TRBD1. The ends lost 7 bases at V and 7 bases at J; junction bases unmatched: 9. The CDR3 covers 13 residues. CDR1 is DFQATT, CDR2 SNEGSKA, per germline (reference sequence). The CDR3 spells CSVSDREGQPQHF. In DNA form, the CDR3 reads TGCAGTGTTTCGGACAGGGAGGGGCAGCCCCAGCATTTT.

The sample holds many counts of this clonotype. The chain combines TRBV3-1 with TRBJ2-1; perhaps TRBD1 as D (5 bases). Per the germline V gene, CDR1 is LGHDT and CDR2 is YNNKEL (reference sequence). Trimming removed 3 bases at V and 0 bases at J, with 12 bases between. This CDR3 region has 16 residues. The CDR3 here is CASSHGALSSYNEQFF. In DNA, the CDR3 is TGTGCCAGCAGCCATGGGGCCCTAAGCTCCTACAATGAGCAGTTCTTC.

This chain links TRBV27 with TRBJ1-2; a weak D match, TRBD1 (5 bases). V was clipped by 6 bases and J by 4 bases, with 12 bases between them. The CDR3 contains 13 residues. CDR1 is MNHEY, CDR2 SMNVEV, per germline (reference sequence). CDR3 amino acids: CASRPAGAYGYTF. DNA of the CDR3: TGTGCCAGCAGACCAGCCGGGGCCTATGGCTACACCTTC.

This clonotype was observed at least ten times. The CDR3 is CASSEAQGRDEQFF. Here the CDR3 DNA reads TGTGCCAGCAGCGAAGCCCAGGGACGGGATGAGCAGTTCTTC. This sequence joins TRBV11-2 and TRBJ2-1, with D perhaps given as TRBD1 or TRBD2 (5 bases each). Trimming removed 5 bases from V and 8 bases from J, with 16 bases in between. Looked up from germline, CDR1 is SGHAT and CDR2 is FQNNGV. CDR3 length equals 14 residues.

This clonotype was seen ten or more times. The rearrangement joins TRBV6-2 or TRBV6-3 to TRBJ2-1; the match to TRBD2 covers 9 bases. The germline CDR1 and CDR2 sequences are MNHEY and SVGEGT. This CDR3 is built from 14 residues. The J segment lost 2 bases and the V segment lost 5 bases, leaving 1 base of the junction unmatched. The CDR3 bases are TGTGCCAGCAGTCGCGGGAGGGCCTACAATGAGCAGTTCTTC. This encodes CASSRGRAYNEQFF.

This clonotype was detected ten times or more. The chain carries TRBV6-1 and TRBJ1-1; D may be TRBD1 (6 bases). V was pared by 5 bases and J by 11 bases, with 18 bases between. The CDR3 is 13 amino acids. CDR1 and CDR2 (germline): MNHNS, SASEGT. Here the CDR3 reads CASSRYRALEAFF. The CDR3 bases are TGTGCCAGCAGTCGGTACAGGGCTCTTGAGGCTTTCTTT.

This clonotype was seen many times. This chain uses TRBV7-9 with TRBJ2-7; D may be TRBD2 (6 bases). CDR1 is SEHNR and CDR2 is FQNEAQ in the germline V gene (reference sequence). CDR3 length equals 13 residues. Trimming removed 8 bases at V and 3 bases at J, with 14 bases between. DNA for the CDR3: TGTGCCAGCCGGCGGGGAGATCGCTACGAGCAGTACTTC. It encodes CASRRGDRYEQYF.

This clonotype appeared many times. The CDR3 sequence is CASSIWTASTDTQYF. The CDR3 nucleotides read TGCGCCAGCAGCATTTGGACAGCTAGCACAGATACGCAGTATTTT. J is TRBJ2-3 and V is TRBV5-1; D might be TRBD1 (6 bases). Per the germline V gene, CDR1 is SGHRS and CDR2 is YFSETQ. Trimming pared 4 bases from V and 0 bases from J, leaving 12 bases between. The CDR3 has 15 amino acids.

V and J are TRBV5-6 and TRBJ2-2; D tentatively reads TRBD1 or TRBD2 (6 bases each). Trimming shortened V by 6 bases and J by 4 bases, and 13 bases separated the two germline ends. Germline loops: CDR1 SGHDT, CDR2 YYEEEE. The CDR3 covers 14 residues. The CDR3 sequence: CASTRGGSTGELFF. CDR3 nucleotides: TGTGCCAGCACCCGAGGGGGGAGCACCGGGGAGCTGTTTTTT.

Many counts were recorded for this clonotype. The chain couples TRBV11-2 to TRBJ2-3, with TRBD2 as a possible D gene (5 bases). V lost 5 bases, J lost 1 base, and 13 bases lay in between. The germline V gene has CDR1 SGHAT and CDR2 FQNNGV. This CDR3 has 15 residues. The CDR3 DNA reads as TGTGCCAGCAGCCTAAAGAGGGCGGGCACAGATACGCAGTATTTT. Translating it yields CASSLKRAGTDTQYF.

This clonotype was observed many times. CDR3 residues: CASSLGGARAKNIQYF. DNA for the CDR3: TGTGCCAGCAGTTTAGGAGGGGCGAGGGCCAAAAACATTCAGTACTTC. The chain uses TRBV27 and TRBJ2-4, with D possibly TRBD2 on 6 matching bases. Germline-derived CDR1 and CDR2 are MNHEY and SMNVEV (reference sequence). The CDR3 has 16 amino acids. V gave up 2 bases and J gave up 1 base, with 12 bases separating them.

CDR3 sequence (DNA): TGTGCCAGCAGTGATTTGGTGACGGGGGACACTGAAGCTTTCTTT. It specifies CASSDLVTGDTEAFF. The chain couples TRBV2 to TRBJ1-1, with a weak D call TRBD1 (5 bases). Trimming removed 3 bases at V and 3 bases at J, with 14 bases between. The CDR3 sequence is 15 residues long. Germline V gene data show CDR1 as SNHLY and CDR2 as FYNNEI.

Worth noting for this clonotype: This may stem from a read error, because a much larger clone lies one nucleotide away. The gene calls are TRBV27 and TRBJ1-1; 7 bases fit TRBD1. Germline V lookup: CDR1 MNHEY, CDR2 SMNVEV (reference sequence). The CDR3 contains 13 residues. The chain's CDR3 is CASSFTGVTEALF. CDR3 coding DNA: TGTGCCAGCAGTTTCACAGGGGTGACTGAAGCTCTCTTT.

The sample holds many counts of this clonotype. This chain uses TRBV11-2 with TRBJ2-7; D is uncertain. The CDR3 sequence is 14 residues long. CDR1 SGHAT and CDR2 FQNNGV come from the germline V gene. Trimming removed 1 base from V and 3 bases from J, with 10 bases in between. Here the CDR3 DNA reads TGTGCCAGCAGCTTAGTGCTTAGGAACTACGAGCAGTACTTC. This sequence encodes CASSLVLRNYEQYF.